The rows below give T cell receptor beta chains drawn from one sample of a study of blood T cell repertoires in COVID-19. Measured with immunoSEQ multiplex PCR; TCRdb has only the in-frame clones, and not every one. The sample comprises about 140,000 clones, over 70% of which are singletons, and 8% to 11% rests with the top ten. The sequenced sample consisted of peripheral blood. Receptors were obtained from a man between 60 and 75 years old with active or convalescent COVID-19. Both conserved end residues are part of each CDR3. Each record gives: V gene, D gene, clone size, J gene, CDR3 protein, CDR3 DNA. D genes are given only for firm matches. Expanded clones are given a class, and other clones once, few, many or no size at all.

V: TRBV18; D: -; size: -; J: TRBJ2-7; CDR3: CASSPSGQYEQYF; DNA: TGTGCCAGCTCACCATCGGGTCAATACGAGCAGTACTTC
V: TRBV4-1; D: -; size: once; J: TRBJ2-5; CDR3: CASSQKAEQETQYF; DNA: TGCGCCAGCAGCCAAAAAGCGGAGCAAGAGACCCAGTACTTC
V: TRBV4-1; D: -; size: -; J: TRBJ2-2; CDR3: CASSQGTTNTGELFF; DNA: TGCGCCAGCAGCCAAGGGACTACGAACACCGGGGAGCTGTTTTTT
V: TRBV7-2; D: TRBD2; size: once; J: TRBJ2-5; CDR3: CASSLGTSGMETQYF; DNA: TGTGCCAGCAGCTTAGGGACTAGCGGGATGGAGACCCAGTACTTC
V: TRBV7-9; D: TRBD2; size: -; J: TRBJ2-3; CDR3: CASSRTSGSADTQYF; DNA: TGTGCCAGCAGCCGGACTAGCGGGAGTGCGGATACGCAGTATTTT
V: TRBV18; D: TRBD1; size: -; J: TRBJ2-4; CDR3: CASSPKIGQVPYF; DNA: TGTGCCAGCTCACCAAAAATAGGACAGGTACCGTACTTC
V: TRBV27; D: -; size: -; J: TRBJ2-7; CDR3: CASSFSRQSSYEQYF; DNA: TGTGCCAGCAGTTTCTCGCGGCAGTCCTCCTACGAGCAGTACTTC
V: TRBV27; D: TRBD1; size: -; J: TRBJ2-7; CDR3: CASRLRQGTSYEQYF; DNA: TGTGCCAGTAGACTCCGACAGGGTACGTCCTACGAGCAGTACTTC
V: TRBV3-1/TRBV3-2; D: -; size: -; J: TRBJ2-7; CDR3: CASSSTVSKQYF; DNA: TGTGCCAGCAGCTCCACAGTCAGCAAGCAGTACTTC
V: TRBV28; D: -; size: -; J: TRBJ2-7; CDR3: CASSLVGQGRDEQYF; DNA: TGTGCCAGCAGTTTAGTAGGTCAGGGAAGGGACGAGCAGTACTTC
V: TRBV5-4; D: -; size: few; J: TRBJ1-1; CDR3: CASIDARGAGTEAFF; DNA: TGTGCCAGCATCGATGCACGGGGGGCCGGCACTGAAGCTTTCTTT
V: TRBV3-1/TRBV3-2; D: -; size: -; J: TRBJ1-1; CDR3: CASSAQGRSNTEAFF; DNA: TGTGCCAGCAGCGCGCAGGGCCGGTCGAACACTGAAGCTTTCTTT
V: TRBV28; D: TRBD1; size: -; J: TRBJ2-1; CDR3: CASSSTGTAYNEQFF; DNA: TGTGCCAGCAGTTCCACCGGGACAGCCTACAATGAGCAGTTCTTC
V: TRBV7-9; D: -; size: -; J: TRBJ2-2; CDR3: CASSSGHRNTGELFF; DNA: TGTGCCAGCAGCTCGGGACATCGGAACACCGGGGAGCTGTTTTTT
V: TRBV24-1; D: -; size: -; J: TRBJ2-4; CDR3: CATSKTDTSPGIQYF; DNA: TGTGCCACCAGTAAGACAGACACCTCCCCGGGCATTCAGTACTTC
V: TRBV4-2; D: TRBD2; size: -; J: TRBJ2-1; CDR3: CASSQEGTSGRSHNEQFF; DNA: TGTGCCAGCAGCCAAGAGGGGACTAGCGGGAGGTCGCACAATGAGCAGTTCTTC
V: TRBV28; D: TRBD2; size: -; J: TRBJ2-3; CDR3: CASSVGGIGTDTQYF; DNA: TGTGCCAGCAGTGTCGGGGGGATTGGCACAGATACGCAGTATTTT
V: TRBV19; D: TRBD1; size: -; J: TRBJ2-5; CDR3: CASSPTSRGETQYF; DNA: TGTGCCAGTAGCCCCACCTCCAGGGGGGAGACCCAGTACTTC
V: TRBV10-3; D: TRBD2; size: -; J: TRBJ2-5; CDR3: CAISGGLAGVETQYF; DNA: TGTGCCATCAGCGGGGGGTTAGCGGGAGTCGAGACCCAGTACTTC
V: TRBV18; D: -; size: -; J: TRBJ2-7; CDR3: CASSPTDSGRGSYEQYF; DNA: TGTGCCAGCTCACCTACAGACTCGGGCCGGGGTTCCTACGAGCAGTACTTC
V: TRBV7-2; D: -; size: -; J: TRBJ2-5; CDR3: CASSLASSVGQETQYF; DNA: TGTGCCAGCAGCTTAGCGTCTAGCGTGGGCCAAGAGACCCAGTACTTC
V: TRBV7-3; D: -; size: -; J: TRBJ1-2; CDR3: CASSADSNYGYTF; DNA: TGTGCCAGCAGCGCGGACAGTAACTATGGCTACACCTTC
V: TRBV3-1/TRBV3-2; D: TRBD1; size: once; J: TRBJ2-3; CDR3: CASSRDRGFNRADTQYF; DNA: TGTGCCAGCAGCCGGGACAGGGGCTTCAATAGAGCAGATACGCAGTATTTT
V: TRBV7-6; D: -; size: -; J: TRBJ2-7; CDR3: CASSLGVLGTQSSYEQYF; DNA: TGTGCCAGCAGCTTAGGGGTGCTTGGGACACAAAGCTCCTACGAGCAGTACTTC
V: TRBV5-6; D: TRBD2; size: -; J: TRBJ2-5; CDR3: CASSLPSGKGETQYF; DNA: TGTGCCAGCAGCTTACCTAGCGGGAAAGGGGAGACCCAGTACTTC
V: TRBV20-1; D: TRBD2; size: -; J: TRBJ2-3; CDR3: CSASGIPGLVYTQYF; DNA: TGCAGTGCTAGTGGAATTCCGGGACTAGTGTATACGCAGTATTTT
V: TRBV28; D: TRBD1; size: once; J: TRBJ2-7; CDR3: CASSFGGQGAEEQYF; DNA: TGTGCCAGCAGTTTTGGTGGACAGGGGGCGGAGGAGCAGTACTTC
V: TRBV6-5; D: -; size: -; J: TRBJ1-5; CDR3: CASSPRRISNQPQHF; DNA: TGTGCCAGCAGCCCACGGAGAATTAGCAATCAGCCCCAGCATTTT
V: TRBV7-6; D: TRBD1; size: -; J: TRBJ2-2; CDR3: CASRAGTGATGELFF; DNA: TGTGCCAGCAGGGCCGGGACAGGGGCCACCGGGGAGCTGTTTTTT
V: TRBV6-4; D: TRBD1; size: -; J: TRBJ1-1; CDR3: CASSDRTYRGEAFF; DNA: TGTGCCAGCAGTGACCGCACCTACAGGGGTGAAGCTTTCTTT
V: TRBV9; D: TRBD2; size: once; J: TRBJ2-5; CDR3: CASSVSLAGGRETQYF; DNA: TGTGCCAGCAGCGTCTCTCTAGCGGGAGGGCGGGAGACCCAGTACTTC
V: TRBV5-4; D: TRBD2; size: -; J: TRBJ2-7; CDR3: CASNPGLASGEQYF; DNA: TGTGCCAGCAATCCGGGACTAGCGTCGGGGGAGCAGTACTTC
V: TRBV2; D: -; size: -; J: TRBJ1-6; CDR3: CASSIGGSSYNSPLHF; DNA: TGTGCCAGCTCAATTGGAGGCAGCTCCTATAATTCACCCCTCCACTTT
V: TRBV18; D: TRBD1; size: -; J: TRBJ2-3; CDR3: CASSPQGADTQYF; DNA: TGTGCCAGCTCACCCCAGGGGGCGGATACGCAGTATTTT
V: TRBV20-1; D: -; size: -; J: TRBJ1-5; CDR3: CSASQAGLTNQPQHF; DNA: TGCAGTGCTAGTCAGGCAGGGTTGACAAATCAGCCCCAGCATTTT
V: TRBV19; D: TRBD1; size: -; J: TRBJ2-3; CDR3: CASSKWTGRTDTQYF; DNA: TGTGCCAGTAGTAAATGGACAGGGAGGACAGATACGCAGTATTTT
V: TRBV5-4; D: -; size: -; J: TRBJ1-2; CDR3: CASSSGHQVVAGYTF; DNA: TGTGCCAGCAGCTCGGGACACCAGGTCGTTGCTGGCTACACCTTC
V: TRBV2; D: TRBD2; size: once; J: TRBJ2-1; CDR3: CASRAGLAGDLEQFF; DNA: TGTGCCAGCAGGGCGGGACTAGCGGGAGATCTTGAGCAGTTCTTC
V: TRBV9; D: -; size: -; J: TRBJ1-2; CDR3: CASSVGGGRRYGYTF; DNA: TGTGCCAGCAGCGTAGGCGGGGGCCGACGCTATGGCTACACCTTC
V: TRBV12-3/TRBV12-4; D: -; size: -; J: TRBJ1-1; CDR3: CASSVNTEAFF; DNA: TGTGCCAGCAGCGTTAACACTGAAGCTTTCTTT
V: TRBV5-1; D: -; size: -; J: TRBJ2-7; CDR3: CASSFPGDYEQYF; DNA: TGCGCCAGCAGCTTTCCAGGGGATTACGAGCAGTACTTC
V: TRBV5-1; D: -; size: -; J: TRBJ2-3; CDR3: CASSFGGGTDTQYF; DNA: TGCGCCAGCAGCTTCGGAGGTGGGACAGATACGCAGTATTTT
V: TRBV6-6; D: -; size: -; J: TRBJ2-7; CDR3: CASSTGGPYPLYEQYF; DNA: TGTGCCAGCTCGACTGGCGGCCCTTACCCACTCTACGAGCAGTACTTC
V: TRBV5-4; D: -; size: -; J: TRBJ2-3; CDR3: CASSLGGRGGSDTQYF; DNA: TGTGCCAGCAGCTTAGGTGGCAGGGGTGGATCAGATACGCAGTATTTT
V: TRBV4-1; D: -; size: -; J: TRBJ1-2; CDR3: CASSQEGGREIRWNYGYTF; DNA: TGCGCCAGCAGCCAAGAGGGAGGCCGTGAAATCCGGTGGAACTATGGCTACACCTTC
V: TRBV28; D: -; size: -; J: TRBJ1-1; CDR3: CASSFVNMNTEAFF; DNA: TGTGCCAGCAGTTTCGTTAACATGAACACTGAAGCTTTCTTT
V: TRBV18; D: -; size: -; J: TRBJ2-6; CDR3: CASSPPIDRRPGGANVLTF; DNA: TGTGCCAGCTCACCACCGATAGACAGGCGTCCTGGCGGGGCCAACGTCCTGACTTTC
V: TRBV28; D: -; size: -; J: TRBJ1-3; CDR3: CAGGGGSPSGNTIYF; DNA: TGTGCCGGAGGCGGAGGGTCACCCTCTGGAAACACCATATATTTT
V: TRBV6-5; D: TRBD1; size: -; J: TRBJ1-2; CDR3: CASSPDRGRIYGYTF; DNA: TGTGCCAGCAGCCCCGACAGGGGGCGAATCTATGGCTACACCTTC
V: TRBV5-1; D: -; size: -; J: TRBJ2-3; CDR3: CASSLEDTQYF; DNA: TGCGCCAGCAGCTTAGAGGATACGCAGTATTTT
V: TRBV28; D: TRBD1; size: -; J: TRBJ2-7; CDR3: CASSSPGQGTEQYF; DNA: TGTGCCAGCAGTTCGCCGGGACAGGGAACCGAGCAGTACTTC
V: TRBV27; D: TRBD2; size: once; J: TRBJ2-7; CDR3: CASAQGTSGSSQYF; DNA: TGTGCCAGTGCTCAGGGGACTAGCGGGAGTTCACAGTACTTC
V: TRBV5-1; D: TRBD1; size: -; J: TRBJ1-6; CDR3: CASSFVQGDNSPLHF; DNA: TGCGCCAGCAGCTTTGTGCAGGGGGATAATTCACCCCTCCACTTT
V: TRBV7-9; D: TRBD2; size: -; J: TRBJ2-1; CDR3: CASSDTSGSSYNEQFF; DNA: TGTGCCAGCAGCGATACTAGCGGGAGTTCCTACAATGAGCAGTTCTTC
V: TRBV24-1; D: -; size: -; J: TRBJ2-7; CDR3: CATSDLSETYEQYF; DNA: TGTGCCACCAGTGATTTGAGCGAAACCTACGAGCAGTACTTC